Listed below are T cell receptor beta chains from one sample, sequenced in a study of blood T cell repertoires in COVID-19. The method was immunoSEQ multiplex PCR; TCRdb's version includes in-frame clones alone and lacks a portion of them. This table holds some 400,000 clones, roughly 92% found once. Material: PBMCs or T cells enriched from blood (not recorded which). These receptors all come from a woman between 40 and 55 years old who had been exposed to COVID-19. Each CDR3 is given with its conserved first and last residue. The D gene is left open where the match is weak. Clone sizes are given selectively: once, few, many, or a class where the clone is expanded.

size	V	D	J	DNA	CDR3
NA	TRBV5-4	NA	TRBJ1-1	TGTGCCAGCTTCCGAGGGAATAAGAACACTGAAGCTTTCTTT	CASFRGNKNTEAFF
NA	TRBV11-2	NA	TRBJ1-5	TGTGCCAGCAGCTTACAGGGCGTGGGCAATCAGCCCCAGCATTTT	CASSLQGVGNQPQHF
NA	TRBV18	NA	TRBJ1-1	TGTGCCAGCTCACTTATCTACACTGAAGCTTTCTTT	CASSLIYTEAFF
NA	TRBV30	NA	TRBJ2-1	TGTGCCTGGAGCGAAGGACAACCCGGCCCCAATGAGCAGTTCTTC	CAWSEGQPGPNEQFF
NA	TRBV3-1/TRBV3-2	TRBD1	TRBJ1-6	TGTGCCAGCAGCCTCCGGGACAGGGCTTATTCACCCCTCCACTTT	CASSLRDRAYSPLHF
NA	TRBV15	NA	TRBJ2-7	TGTGCCACCAGCAGAGGGGGGCGGGCCTACGAGCAGTACTTC	CATSRGGRAYEQYF
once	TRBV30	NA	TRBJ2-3	TGTGCCTGGGCAGCTACAGGATTTACTAGCACAGATACGCAGTATTTT	CAWAATGFTSTDTQYF
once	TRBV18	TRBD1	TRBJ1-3	TGTGCCAGCTCACGGGGGACAGGGATTACCTCTGGAAACACCATATATTTT	CASSRGTGITSGNTIYF
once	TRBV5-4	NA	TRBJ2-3	TGTGCCAGCAGCTTGGGCGCGAGCGGCACAGATACGCAGTATTTT	CASSLGASGTDTQYF
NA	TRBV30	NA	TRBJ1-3	TGTGCCTGGAGCCGGGAGAGGGGCCCCTCTGGAAACACCATATATTTT	CAWSRERGPSGNTIYF
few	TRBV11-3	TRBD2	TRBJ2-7	TGTGCCAGCAGCTTAGAGGGACTAGCGGGAGACTACGAGCAGTACTTC	CASSLEGLAGDYEQYF
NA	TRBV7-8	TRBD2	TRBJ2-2	TGTGCCAGCAGCTTAGGGGGACTAGATTACACCGGGGAGCTGTTTTTT	CASSLGGLDYTGELFF
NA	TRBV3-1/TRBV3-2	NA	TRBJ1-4	TGTGCCAGCAGCCAACCGCAGGGATTTCGTGAAAAACTGTTTTTT	CASSQPQGFREKLFF
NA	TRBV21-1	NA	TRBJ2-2	TGTGCCAGCAACGTAAAAAGCGGGAGATTGGCAAGTGACACCGGGGAGCTGTTTTTT	CASNVKSGRLASDTGELFF
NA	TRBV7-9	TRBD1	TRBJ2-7	TGTGCCAGCAGCTTGGGGACAGGAGTATCCTACGAGCAGTACTTC	CASSLGTGVSYEQYF
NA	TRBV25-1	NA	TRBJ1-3	TGTGCCAGCCGTGGGCCCCCTCCTGTTGGAAACACCATATATTTT	CASRGPPPVGNTIYF
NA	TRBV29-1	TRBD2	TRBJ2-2	TGCAGCGTTGTGGCGGGAGACACCGGGGAGCTGTTTTTT	CSVVAGDTGELFF
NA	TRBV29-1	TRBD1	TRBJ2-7	TGCAGCGTTGGAGGGGCCGGGACAGAAAAATACGAGCAGTACTTC	CSVGGAGTEKYEQYF
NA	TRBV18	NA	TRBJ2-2	TGTGCCAGCTCACCGGAGAGTTTCACCGGGGAGCTGTTTTTT	CASSPESFTGELFF
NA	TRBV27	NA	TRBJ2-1	TGTGCCAGCAGTTTAGGAGCGGGCCCCTACAATGAGCAGTTCTTC	CASSLGAGPYNEQFF
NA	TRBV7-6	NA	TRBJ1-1	TGTGCCAGCAGCTTGAACGGGAACACTGAAGCTTTCTTT	CASSLNGNTEAFF
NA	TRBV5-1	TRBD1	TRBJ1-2	TGCGCCAGCAGCTATAGACAGGGGATAGACGGCTACACCTTC	CASSYRQGIDGYTF
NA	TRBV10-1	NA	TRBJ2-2	TGCGCCAGCAGCCTCGGGGGACCGAACACCGGGGAGCTGTTTTTT	CASSLGGPNTGELFF
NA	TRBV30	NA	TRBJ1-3	TGTGCCTGGAGTGTACTCAGCGGGGGAAACACCATATATTTT	CAWSVLSGGNTIYF
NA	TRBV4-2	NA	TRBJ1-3	TGTGCCAGCAGCCAATTCAGGACAGTCCCTGGAAACACCATATATTTT	CASSQFRTVPGNTIYF
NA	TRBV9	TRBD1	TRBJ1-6	TGTGCCAGCAGCGACCGGGACAGCATCTTTTCACCCCTCCACTTT	CASSDRDSIFSPLHF
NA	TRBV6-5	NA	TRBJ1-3	TGTGCCAGCAGTACGAACGCAGGGGCTGGAAACACCATATATTTT	CASSTNAGAGNTIYF
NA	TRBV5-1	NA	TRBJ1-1	TGCGCCAGCAGTTTCGGACTGATGAACACTGAAGCTTTCTTT	CASSFGLMNTEAFF
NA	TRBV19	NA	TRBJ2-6	TGTGCCAGTAGTATAGTCGCGTTCTCTGGGGCCAACGTCCTGACTTTC	CASSIVAFSGANVLTF
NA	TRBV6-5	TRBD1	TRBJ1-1	TGTGCCAGCATAATGACAGGGGGCCATACTGAAGCTTTCTTT	CASIMTGGHTEAFF
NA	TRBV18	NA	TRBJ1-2	TGTGCCAGCTCACCCCTCGGGAATGCTAACTATGGCTACACCTTC	CASSPLGNANYGYTF
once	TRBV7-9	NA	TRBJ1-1	TGTGCCAGCAGCTGGGTGCAGGGGTTAGACACTGAAGCTTTCTTT	CASSWVQGLDTEAFF
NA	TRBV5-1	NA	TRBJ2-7	TGCGCCAGCAGCGGGGGAGGTCGGGAGCAGTACTTC	CASSGGGREQYF
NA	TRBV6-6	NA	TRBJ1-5	TGTGCCAGCAGCGGAGGCGGCTATAGCAATCAGCCCCAGCATTTT	CASSGGGYSNQPQHF
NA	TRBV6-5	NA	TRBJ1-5	TGTGCCAGCAGTTCCGCAGGGTTGAGCAATCAGCCCCAGCATTTT	CASSSAGLSNQPQHF
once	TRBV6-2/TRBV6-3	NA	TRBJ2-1	TGTGCCAGCAGTTACCCGACCCTCGGAGGCAATGAGCAGTTCTTC	CASSYPTLGGNEQFF
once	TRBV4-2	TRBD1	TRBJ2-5	TGTGCCAGCAGCCAAGAAGGGGGACAGGGGGAAGAGACCCAGTACTTC	CASSQEGGQGEETQYF
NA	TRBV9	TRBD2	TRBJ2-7	TGTGCCAGCAGCGTTTTAGCGGGAGGTCCCTACGAGCAGTACTTC	CASSVLAGGPYEQYF
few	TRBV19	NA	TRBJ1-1	TGTGCCAGTAGTATAAGAACAGGCGGCACTGAAGCTTTCTTT	CASSIRTGGTEAFF
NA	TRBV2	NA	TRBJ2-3	TGTGCCAGCAAGAGCAGTGAGGGCACAGATACGCAGTATTTT	CASKSSEGTDTQYF
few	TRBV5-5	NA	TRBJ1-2	TGTGCCAGCAGCCGTGATTGGGGGCTCGGAGGCTACACCTTC	CASSRDWGLGGYTF